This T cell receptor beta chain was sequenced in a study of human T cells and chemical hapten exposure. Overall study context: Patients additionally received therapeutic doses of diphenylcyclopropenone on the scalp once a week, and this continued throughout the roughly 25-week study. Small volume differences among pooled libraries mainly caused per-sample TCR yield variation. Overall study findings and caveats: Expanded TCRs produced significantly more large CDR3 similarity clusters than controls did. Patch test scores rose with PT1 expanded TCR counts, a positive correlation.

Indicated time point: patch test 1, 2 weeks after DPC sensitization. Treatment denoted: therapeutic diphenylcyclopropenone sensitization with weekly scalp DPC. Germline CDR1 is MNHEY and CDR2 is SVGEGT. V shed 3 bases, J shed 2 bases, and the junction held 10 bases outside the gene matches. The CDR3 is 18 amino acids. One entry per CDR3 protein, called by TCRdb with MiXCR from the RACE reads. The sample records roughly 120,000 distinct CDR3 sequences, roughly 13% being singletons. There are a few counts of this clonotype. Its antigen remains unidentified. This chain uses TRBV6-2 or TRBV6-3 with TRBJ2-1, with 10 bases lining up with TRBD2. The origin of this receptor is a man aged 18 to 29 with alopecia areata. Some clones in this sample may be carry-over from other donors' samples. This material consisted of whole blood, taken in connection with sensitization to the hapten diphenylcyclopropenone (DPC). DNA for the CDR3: TGTGCCAGCAGTTATCTGTTACTAGCGGGGAAAACCTACAATGAGCAGTTCTTC. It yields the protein CASSYLLLAGKTYNEQFF.